In this sample, the clone carrying this T cell receptor beta chain turned up many times. The record originates from a study of early T cells in non-severe SARS-CoV-2 infection. On the study more broadly: Alpha and beta chains were unpaired, from unsorted whole-blood bulk RNA.

TCRdb re-derived calls from the 5' RACE reads in MiXCR, one entry per CDR3 protein. The table lists tens of thousands of distinct CDR3 sequences, approximately 6% of them singletons. Deletions cut 2 bases from V and 7 bases from J, with 12 bases between. Germline-derived CDR1 and CDR2 are GTSNPN and SVGIG (reference sequence). This CDR3 has 13 residues. The TCR sequence derives from an adult who was a healthcare worker with PCR-confirmed SARS-CoV-2 infection or an uninfected control (not recorded which). The rearrangement joins TRBV30 to TRBJ1-5; D is uncertain. The specimen sequenced was whole blood. Written as DNA, the CDR3 is TGTGCCTGGAGTCAAGCCGATGGGCAGCCCCAGCATTTT. This translates into CAWSQADGQPQHF.